This TCR beta chain is drawn from a study of blood T cells in healthy people across ages (dated by TCRdb to between 2014 and 2016). Regarding the research as a whole: In model experiments, template switching captured about one uniquely barcoded TCR beta cDNA molecule for every two T cells. To avoid experimental bias, donors of different ages were randomly spread across the sequencing lanes. The donors were divided into four age groups: young (average approximately 17 years), middle-aged (about 39), aged (around 59) and long-lived (about 79). The study analyzed two additional independent replicas of 1 million unique cDNA reads from the same blood draw for two donors, one aged 18 to 29 and one aged 80 or older. Using deep sequencing normalized with unique cDNA molecular identifiers, the study measured how TCR beta repertoire diversity changes with age. Summary of the overall study and its limitations: Since profiling was done on bulk unsorted PBMCs, naive and antigen-experienced compartments could not be conclusively compared. Compared with the aged group, more naive CD4+ T cells, fewer expanded clones and increased TCR diversity were shown by the long-lived group, suggesting age selection. As age increased, observed TCR beta diversity per million T cells dropped in a roughly linear way, and a significant reduction was already evident by age roughly 36. Observed TCR beta diversity correlated strongly with the percentage of naive T cells measured by flow cytometry. Total diversity estimates from one million sequenced T cells were considered lower bounds and underestimates. Donor CMV infection status was unknown, potentially confounding age-related changes in expanded clonotypes.

Receptor libraries were prepared by 5' RACE. The data were produced on an Illumina HiSeq 2500. A second 7 to 11 cycle PCR used a sample-barcoded 5' primer and a J-beta primer mix. Each TCR beta cDNA molecule received a unique molecular identifier from a template-switch 5' adaptor carrying 12 random nucleotides. Each sample yielded at least 2.5 million CDR3-containing paired-end reads. First-strand cDNA synthesis was performed from all RNA using the Mint cDNA synthesis kit, with priming by a TRBC-specific oligonucleotide. Following uracil-DNA glycosylase treatment, a first 18-cycle PCR with universal primers M1SS and BC2_uni_R was performed on all cDNA. In the paper's pipeline: For normalization, 1 million high-quality reads, each with a distinct molecular identifier, were randomly selected from each sample. Instead of being binned into consensus sequences, reads with shared molecular identifiers were discarded. MiTCR, with a Q25 quality threshold and the strictest error-elimination algorithm, was used for CDR3 identification, clonotype clustering and error correction. A nonparametric unseen species model with Euler transformation was used to estimate a lower bound on total TCR beta diversity. TCRdb reprocessed the public reads (quality trimming at Q25 with fastp, clone calling with MiXCR) and kept in-frame beta chains. For every CDR3 protein sequence, its rows merge into one entry that carries the most common genes and DNA. For this entry, the V and J calls and clone size follow TCRdb and not the study's own pipeline. This sample lists over a million distinct CDR3 sequences; around 59% were detected once. About 6.3% of the sample lies in the top ten.

This clonotype was observed once. Its antigen remains unidentified. The record has no base qualities; no much larger clone is one base away. Trimming costs V 4 bases and J 6 bases, and their ends lie 14 bases apart. Sequences SGHRS (CDR1) and YFSETQ (CDR2) are obtained from the germline V gene. The CDR3 spans 14 residues, from the cysteine through the phenylalanine. The entry retains the CDR3 DNA only, 42 bases that are in frame from base 1. The donors were roughly 39 Caucasian individuals from Russia, aged 6 to 90 years, who were systemically healthy. Each donor gave ten milliliters of peripheral blood, collected into EDTA-treated Vacutainer tubes. Ficoll-Paque density-gradient centrifugation was used to isolate PBMCs, with at least 6.5 million per sample. Trizol reagent was used to extract total RNA from the PBMCs, yielding at least 5 micrograms per sample. The percentages of naive CD45RAhigh/CD27high T cells were determined by flow cytometry on a PBMC aliquot from every donor.

The sequenced material came from blood. The source is a man between 18 and 29 years old in good health. The sequence joins TRBV5-1 to TRBJ2-4; 5 matching bases give a weak D call of TRBD2. The DNA sequence reads TGCGCCAGCAGCGCCCCCGGCGGACTAAACATTCAGTACTTC. Protein translation: CASSAPGGLNIQYF.